The 23 T cell receptor beta chains listed next were all sequenced from one sample in a study of shared clonotypes between healthy human individuals. The table came from immunoSEQ multiplex PCR; TCRdb's copy has only in-frame clones and leaves some out. Among about 490,000 clones, roughly 80% were seen once, and the ten largest hold 10% to 15%. The sample consisted of PBMCs. These receptor sequences come from a woman between 40 and 55 years old in good health. Some clones in this sample may be carry-over from other donors' samples.

This clone was observed a single time. The V call is TRBV15, the J call TRBJ2-7, with D uncertain. The CDR3 sequence is 15 residues long. Per germline, CDR1 LNHNV and CDR2 YYDKDF (reference sequence). Trimming removed 1 base from V and 1 base from J, with 11 bases in between. The DNA for the CDR3 is TGTGCCACCAGCAGAGGGCAGGTACTTTCCTACGAGCAGTACTTC. Translation: CATSRGQVLSYEQYF.

Of note for this clone: A far more abundant clone sits one base away, making this likely a read error. Other nucleotide sequences in the sample specify the same CDR3. This chain joins TRBV28 and TRBJ1-5; D not resolved. Per the germline V gene, CDR1 is MDHEN and CDR2 is SYDVKM. Trimming took 2 bases from V and 5 from J, leaving 13 bases between them. The CDR3 runs 15 residues. In nucleotides, the CDR3 is TGTGCCAGCAGTTTAGGCGGCGTGGTGGATCAGCCCCAGCATTTT. It translates to CASSLGGVVDQPQHF.

V and J are TRBV19 and TRBJ1-5; D unclear. The CDR3 has 14 residues. V lost 6 bases and J lost 4, with 13 bases in between. Germline V gene sequence: CDR1 LNHDA, CDR2 SQIVND (reference sequence). For the CDR3, the DNA is TGTGCCAGTAGCTCCCGGACGGGTAATCAGCCCCAGCATTTT. Its protein product is CASSSRTGNQPQHF.

A single count supports this clone. The same CDR3 arises from other DNA sequences in this sample as well. V and J are TRBV7-9 and TRBJ2-7; D unclear. Germline values: CDR1 SEHNR, CDR2 FQNEAQ (reference sequence). The CDR3 runs to 12 residues. Trimming took off 5 bases at V and 2 bases at J, with 7 bases between the two ends. As DNA, the CDR3 is TGTGCCAGCAGCCTGTTACCCTACGAGCAGTACTTC. Residues: CASSLLPYEQYF.

CDR3 DNA sequence: TGTGCCAGCAGCATAACCGGGACTAGTCTGCAAGAGACCCAGTACTTC. It codes for CASSITGTSLQETQYF. The rearrangement joins TRBV7-9 to TRBJ2-5, with 8 positions matching TRBD2. V shed 5 bases, J shed 2 bases, and the junction held 10 bases outside the gene matches. This CDR3 has 16 residues. CDR1 is SEHNR and CDR2 is FQNEAQ in the germline V gene (reference sequence).

The rearrangement joins TRBV5-4 to TRBJ2-1; 15 nucleotides match TRBD2. Per the germline V gene, CDR1 is SGHNT and CDR2 is YYREEE (reference sequence). With 4 bases clipped from V and 5 bases from J, the junction kept 10 bases outside the gene matches. The CDR3 contains 18 residues. CDR3 in amino acids: CASSPIGLAGGTDNEQFF. The CDR3 DNA reads as TGTGCCAGCAGCCCCATTGGACTAGCGGGAGGGACCGACAATGAGCAGTTCTTC.

The gene calls are TRBV7-2 and TRBJ1-2, with D hard to call. Germline CDR1 SGHTA, CDR2 FQGNSA. V was cut by 1 base and J by 8 bases, with 8 bases left in between. CDR3 length equals 12 residues. The DNA for the CDR3 is TGTGCCAGCAGCTTAGTTGCCGGCGGCTACACCTTC. Translated: CASSLVAGGYTF.

V usage is TRBV5-1 and J usage is TRBJ2-7, with 7 positions matching TRBD1. There are 13 residues in the CDR3. Germline V gene lookup returns CDR1 SGHRS and CDR2 YFSETQ. Losses at the gene ends were 2 bases for V and 7 bases for J; bases not matched to a gene: 6. The CDR3 bases are TGCGCCAGCAGCTTACAGACAGGGTATGAGCAGTACTTC. Translating gives CASSLQTGYEQYF.

About this clone itself: The likely explanation is a read error, given a far larger clone one base away. This sample includes further DNA sequences coding for the same CDR3. This chain joins TRBV11-2 and TRBJ2-7; D may be TRBD2 (5 bases). The length of the CDR3 is 16 residues. Germline CDR1 is SGHAT and CDR2 is FQNNGV. CDR3 loop: CASSLEAALAPYEQYF. CDR3 sequence (DNA): TGCGCCAGCAGCTTAGAGGCGGCCCTAGCCCCCTACGAGCAGTACTTC.

The chain links TRBV6-1 to TRBJ2-1, with TRBD1 identical over 10 bases. Germline trimming cut 3 bases from V and 7 bases from J; bases unmatched to any gene: 9. This CDR3 has 16 residues. Germline CDR1 and CDR2: MNHNS and SASEGT. CDR3: CASSDPAGDRGNEQFF. The CDR3 DNA sequence: TGTGCCAGCAGTGACCCCGCCGGGGACAGGGGTAATGAGCAGTTCTTC.

The rearrangement joins TRBV5-6 to TRBJ2-5, with D possibly being TRBD2 (6 bases). The germline CDR1 and CDR2 sequences are SGHDT and YYEEEE. The CDR3 has 13 amino acids. V shed 6 bases and J shed 5 bases, with 14 bases lying between them. For the CDR3, the DNA is TGTGCCAGCATCCCGGCGGGGTCGGAGACCCAGTACTTC. Amino acid sequence: CASIPAGSETQYF.

V usage is TRBV7-2 and J usage is TRBJ2-4; TRBD1 matches at 7 bases. The CDR3 totals 13 residues. Trimming took 1 base from V and 8 from J; bases not matched to a gene: 2. Germline-derived CDR1 and CDR2 are SGHTA and FQGNSA. CDR3: CASSLEGADIQYF. The CDR3 DNA sequence: TGTGCCAGCAGCTTAGAGGGGGCAGACATTCAGTACTTC.

V is TRBV7-2 and J is TRBJ1-2; 10 nucleotides match TRBD1. V trimming: 3 bases; J trimming: 7 bases; junction bases outside the gene matches: 5. This CDR3 is 14 amino acids long. The V gene's germline CDR1 is SGHTA and CDR2 FQGNSA. In nucleotides, the CDR3 is TGTGCCAGCAGCTTCGACAGGGGGCATGGTGGCTACACCTTC. Translation: CASSFDRGHGGYTF. Variable domain in full (rest from reference TRBV7-2 and TRBJ1-2): GAGVSQSPSNKVTEKGKDVELRCDPISGHTALYWYRQSLGQGLEFLIYFQGNSAPDKSGLPSDRFSAERTGGSVSTLTIQRTQQEDSAVYLCASSFDRGHGGYTFGSGTRLTVV.

This chain connects TRBV2 to TRBJ2-7; TRBD1 agrees at 9 bases. The CDR3 extends over 14 amino acids. Germline V CDR1 and CDR2: SNHLY, FYNNEI. J gave up 3 bases and V 6 bases, and 6 bases lay outside the gene matches. Written as DNA, the CDR3 is TGTGCCAGCAGCCGGGACAGGGACCTCTACGAGCAGTACTTC. Translating gives CASSRDRDLYEQYF.

CDR3 amino acids: CASSLRGMSGETQYF. CDR3 nucleotides: TGCGCCAGCAGCTTGCGGGGTATGAGCGGGGAGACCCAGTACTTC. The chain has TRBV5-1 and TRBJ2-5, with a possible D match to TRBD2 (6 bases). The germline V gene encodes CDR1 SGHRS and CDR2 YFSETQ. The CDR3 contains 15 residues. V lost 1 base, J lost 5 bases, and 15 bases lay in between.

Of note for this clone: Other DNA sequences within the sample encode an identical CDR3. The chain links TRBV7-8 to TRBJ2-7; D gene unclear. CDR3 length: 15 residues. Trimming took off 6 bases at V and 4 bases at J, with 19 bases between the two ends. Germline lookup yields CDR1 SGHVS and CDR2 FQNEAQ. The CDR3 DNA sequence: TGTGCCAGCAGTCTCCTCCGCTACTCACCTTACGAGCAGTACTTC. This encodes CASSLLRYSPYEQYF. The complete variable domain, with remaining parts taken from reference TRBV7-8 and TRBJ2-7, reads GAGVSQSPRYKVAKRGQDVALRCDPISGHVSLFWYQQALGQGPEFLTYFQNEAQLDKSGLPSDRFFAERPEGSVSTLKIQRTQQEDSAVYLCASSLLRYSPYEQYFGPGTRLTVT.

V gene TRBV5-1 combines with J gene TRBJ2-2; D may be TRBD2 (6 bases). The CDR3 length is 16 residues. Germline values: CDR1 SGHRS, CDR2 YFSETQ. Trimming left V 4 bases short and J 0 bases short, with 13 bases between. The CDR3 coding sequence is TGCGCCAGCAGCACGTCCGGGACTTCGAACACCGGGGAGCTGTTTTTT. This translates into CASSTSGTSNTGELFF. Drawing the rest from reference TRBV5-1 and TRBJ2-2, the complete variable domain is KAGVTQTPRYLIKTRGQQVTLSCSPISGHRSVSWYQQTPGQGLQFLFEYFSETQRNKGNFPGRFSGRQFSNSRSEMNVSTLELGDSALYLCASSTSGTSNTGELFFGEGSRLTVL.

This clone appeared a single time. Since a far larger clone is one base different, this is likely a read error. Other DNA sequences of this sample code for an identical CDR3. This chain links TRBV7-9 with TRBJ1-5; 7 nucleotides line up with TRBD1. With V trimmed by 5 bases and J by 7 bases, 8 bases remained unmatched. CDR3 length equals 14 residues. Germline CDR1 and CDR2: SEHNR and FQNEAQ (reference sequence). The CDR3 DNA sequence: TGTGCCAGCAGCATCGGGACAGTCAACCAGCCCCAGCATTTT. It specifies CASSIGTVNQPQHF.

The genes are TRBV13 and TRBJ2-2, with 14 bases aligning to TRBD2. The germline CDR1 and CDR2 sequences are PRHDT and FYEKMQ (reference sequence). The CDR3 has 17 amino acids. V was clipped by 4 bases and J by 5 bases; unmatched bases: 6. CDR3 protein: CASSSGTSGSGTGELFF. Written as DNA, the CDR3 is TGTGCCAGCAGCTCCGGGACTAGCGGGAGTGGAACCGGGGAGCTGTTTTTT. Using reference TRBV13 and TRBJ2-2 for the parts outside the CDR3, the full variable domain is AAGVIQSPRHLIKEKRETATLKCYPIPRHDTVYWYQQGPGQDPQFLISFYEKMQSDKGSIPDRFSAQQFSDYHSELNMSSLELGDSALYFCASSSGTSGSGTGELFFGEGSRLTVL.

In regard to this clone: This clone may be a read error of a much larger clone one base away. Other DNA sequences in this specimen translate into the identical CDR3. This chain uses TRBV20-1 with TRBJ2-7; D uncertain. There are 11 residues in the CDR3. CDR1 and CDR2 (germline): DFQATT, SNEGSKA (reference sequence). The V gene lost 5 bases and the J gene lost 1 base, with 6 bases spanning the gap. The CDR3 region is CSAPISYEQYF. The CDR3 DNA reads as TGCAGTGCTCCTATATCCTACGAGCAGTACTTC.

The chain has TRBV30 and TRBJ2-5; D perhaps matches TRBD1 (6 bases). The J call may be in error: the DNA end matches TRBJ2-7 better. CDR3 length: 14 residues. Germline V gives CDR1 GTSNPN, CDR2 SVGIG (reference sequence). CDR3: CAWSVRGSSYEQYF. In DNA, the CDR3 is TGTGCCTGGAGTGTAAGGGGGAGCTCCTACGAGCAGTACTTC.

As concerns this clone: A far larger clone is one base from this, pointing to a likely read error. This chain joins TRBV11-2 and TRBJ1-3, with no clear D. The germline V gene has CDR1 SGHAT and CDR2 FQNNGV. The CDR3 has 15 amino acids. V was cut by 1 base and J by 8 bases, with 15 bases left in between. This CDR3 is CASSLAGDLGDTIYF. In DNA, the CDR3 is TGTGCCAGCAGCTTAGCCGGGGATCTCGGAGACACCATATATTTT.

A few counts support this clone. Other DNA sequences in this sample translate to the same CDR3. V and J are TRBV6-1 and TRBJ2-7; TRBD1 agrees at 10 bases. The CDR3 is made up of 14 amino acids. Trimming at V came to 1 base and at J to 3 bases, leaving 0 bases not matched to a gene. Germline lookup yields CDR1 MNHNS and CDR2 SASEGT. The CDR3 DNA reads TGTGCCAGCAGTGAAGGGACAGGGGGCTACGAGCAGTACTTC. This sequence encodes CASSEGTGGYEQYF.